The 26 T cell receptor beta chains presented below share a single source sample, sequenced in a study of CD8 T cells in ankylosing spondylitis. TCRdb re-derived calls from the 5' RACE reads in MiXCR, one entry per CDR3 protein. In the table there are a few hundred thousand distinct CDR3 sequences, 15% to 20% of which are singletons. The sequencing input was blood, either unsorted or a sorted T cell fraction (not recorded which). These receptors came from a male donor with ankylosing spondylitis or in good health (not recorded which).

The V call is TRBV5-5, the J call TRBJ1-5; D ambiguous. This CDR3 comprises 16 residues. The ends were cut back, 2 bases at V and 3 bases at J, with 15 bases in the middle. Germline assignment: CDR1 SGHKS and CDR2 YYEKEE (reference sequence). The CDR3, as DNA: TGTGCCAGCAGCTTAGGGCGGTCGGCGATCAATCAGCCCCAGCATTTT. Its translation: CASSLGRSAINQPQHF.

This clonotype was picked up a small number of times. This sequence joins TRBV5-6 and TRBJ1-1, with 9 bases identical to TRBD1. CDR1 and CDR2 from the germline V gene are SGHDT and YYEEEE. The V and J ends lost 2 bases and 5 bases, in that order; junction bases with no gene match: 4. The CDR3 sequence is 14 residues long. The CDR3 coding sequence is TGTGCCAGCAGCTTATACAGGGGGCAGACTGAAGCTTTCTTT. It yields the protein CASSLYRGQTEAFF.

This clonotype was observed at least ten times. V gene TRBV4-1 combines with J gene TRBJ1-1; D gene unclear. V was pared by 2 bases and J by 1 base, with 11 bases between. The CDR3 is 15 amino acids. The germline gives CDR1 MGHRA, CDR2 YSYEKL. Here the CDR3 DNA reads TGCGCCAGCAGCCAAAGACAAGTGGAGAACACTGAAGCTTTCTTT. Encoded protein: CASSQRQVENTEAFF.

This clonotype was recorded a few times. This chain joins TRBV20-1 and TRBJ2-1, with 13 bases lining up with TRBD2. V lost 5 bases to trimming and J lost 4 bases; unmatched junction nucleotides: 5. Germline CDR1 reads DFQATT; CDR2 reads SNEGSKA (reference sequence). The length of the CDR3 is 15 residues. CDR3 DNA sequence: TGCAGTGCTTCTCCGGGACTAGCGGGATACAATGAGCAGTTCTTC. Protein product: CSASPGLAGYNEQFF.

V gene TRBV13 combines with J gene TRBJ2-1; 10 positions agree with TRBD1. The V gene end was trimmed by 3 bases and the J gene end by 5 bases; junction bases not matched to a gene: 7. Germline V gives CDR1 PRHDT, CDR2 FYEKMQ (reference sequence). This CDR3 region has 16 residues. The chain's CDR3 is CASSLTTGGPHNEQFF. The CDR3 bases are TGTGCCAGCAGCTTGACGACAGGGGGCCCCCACAATGAGCAGTTCTTC. Complete variable domain (other parts from reference TRBV13 and TRBJ2-1): AAGVIQSPRHLIKEKRETATLKCYPIPRHDTVYWYQQGPGQDPQFLISFYEKMQSDKGSIPDRFSAQQFSDYHSELNMSSLELGDSALYFCASSLTTGGPHNEQFFGPGTRLTVL.

V and J are TRBV12-3 or TRBV12-4 and TRBJ1-6; D gene ambiguous. The V end was cut by 4 bases, the J end by 5 bases, with 12 bases between. The CDR3 runs to 15 residues. The CDR3 DNA reads TGTGCCAGCAGTTCATCCTTGCGTAATAATTCACCCCTCCACTTT. It yields the protein CASSSSLRNNSPLHF.

This clonotype was detected ten times or more. CDR3 sequence (DNA): TGCAGCGTTCGGACTAAGAACACCGGGGAGCTGTTTTTT. It codes for CSVRTKNTGELFF. V gene TRBV29-1 combines with J gene TRBJ2-2; D may be TRBD2 (6 bases). Trimming removed 5 bases from V and 1 base from J, with 8 bases in between. The germline gives CDR1 SQVTM, CDR2 ANQGSEA. The CDR3 consists of 13 residues.

This clonotype has only a few counts. J is TRBJ2-5 and V is TRBV9; 7 bases align to TRBD2. CDR1 and CDR2 from the germline V gene are SGDLS and YYNGEE. Trimming took 6 bases from V and 2 from J; bases not matched to a gene: 10. This CDR3 spans 15 amino acids. In DNA form, the CDR3 reads TGTGCCAGCAATACCGGGACTAACCTACAAGAGACCCAGTACTTC. Translation: CASNTGTNLQETQYF.

This clonotype showed up many times. This chain uses TRBV24-1 with TRBJ2-2; D is tentatively TRBD1 or TRBD2 (6 bases each). Trimming removed 4 bases from V and 1 base from J, with 12 bases in between. There are 16 residues in the CDR3. In germline, CDR1 is KGHDR, CDR2 SFDVKD. The CDR3 DNA follows: TGTGCCACCAGTGAGACGGGGGCGCTGAACACCGGGGAGCTGTTTTTT. As protein: CATSETGALNTGELFF.

This chain joins TRBV10-3 and TRBJ2-7, with 10 nucleotides matching TRBD2. V gave up 0 bases and J gave up 6 bases; unmatched junction bases: 8. The CDR3 totals 16 residues. CDR1 and CDR2 from the germline V gene are ENHRY and SYGVKD. The CDR3 DNA reads TGTGCCATCAGTGAGTCAAGGCTAGCGGGAGACCTCGAGCAGTACTTC. It yields the protein CAISESRLAGDLEQYF.

The V gene is TRBV28, the J gene TRBJ2-6; perhaps TRBD2 as D (7 bases). The CDR3 has 20 residues. Between the trimmed V and J ends, which lost 5 bases and 1 base, there was a span of 24 bases. CDR1 is MDHEN, CDR2 SYDVKM, per germline. The chain's CDR3 is CASSAVSGGDWLSGANVLTF. CDR3 sequence (DNA): TGTGCCAGCAGTGCCGTGTCGGGGGGCGATTGGTTATCTGGGGCCAACGTCCTGACTTTC.

This clonotype was seen a few times. The CDR3 DNA reads as TGCAGTGCTAAAGGGACACGTCTAGCCAAAAACATTCAGTACTTC. Amino acid sequence: CSAKGTRLAKNIQYF. The chain carries TRBV20-1 and TRBJ2-4; possible D gene TRBD1, 6 bases. Looked up from germline, CDR1 is DFQATT and CDR2 is SNEGSKA (reference sequence). The CDR3 is made up of 15 amino acids. V lost 4 bases, J lost 0 bases, and 13 bases lay in between.

This clonotype was seen a few times. This chain connects TRBV6-5 to TRBJ1-1; D not certain. V gave up 3 bases and J gave up 5 bases, with 10 bases separating them. The CDR3 extends over 13 amino acids. The germline CDR1 and CDR2 sequences are MNHEY and SVGAGI. The CDR3 DNA sequence: TGTGCCAGCAGTTATGGGGAAAAGACTGAAGCTTTCTTT. This gives the protein CASSYGEKTEAFF.

The chain joins TRBV6-5 to TRBJ1-5; tentatively, D is TRBD1 (5 bases). The CDR3 runs 14 residues. Germline loops: CDR1 MNHEY, CDR2 SVGAGI. Trimming cost V 2 bases and J 7 bases, with 12 bases left between them. The CDR3 spells CASSYDSLGQPQHF. The DNA of the CDR3 is TGTGCCAGCAGTTACGACAGTTTAGGCCAGCCCCAGCATTTT.

This clonotype appeared a few times. The chain employs TRBV28 and TRBJ2-1, with TRBD2 as a possible D gene (5 bases). Between the trimmed V and J ends, which lost 2 bases and 9 bases, there was a span of 11 bases. The CDR3 covers 13 residues. Germline lookup yields CDR1 MDHEN and CDR2 SYDVKM. CDR3 in amino acids: CASSLHSGSEQFF. Written as DNA, the CDR3 is TGTGCCAGCAGTTTACACTCGGGAAGTGAGCAGTTCTTC. Using reference TRBV28 and TRBJ2-1 for the parts outside the CDR3, the full variable domain is DVKVTQSSRYLVKRTGEKVFLECVQDMDHENMFWYRQDPGLGLRLIYFSYDVKMKEKGDIPEGYSVSREKKERFSLILESASTNQTSMYLCASSLHSGSEQFFGPGTRLTVL.

This clonotype was observed many times. V usage is TRBV28 and J usage is TRBJ1-6; D may be TRBD1 (5 bases). Trimming cost V 4 bases and J 5 bases, with 12 bases left between them. This CDR3 comprises 15 residues. Per the germline V gene, CDR1 is MDHEN and CDR2 is SYDVKM. This chain's CDR3 is CASSYGGSDNSPLHF. The CDR3 DNA follows: TGTGCCAGCAGTTACGGGGGTAGCGATAATTCACCCCTCCACTTT.

With respect to this clonotype: Possible read error: a much larger clone is one base away. The chain is built from TRBV28 and TRBJ2-7, with 11 nucleotides matching TRBD2. There are 16 residues in the CDR3. Germline lookup yields CDR1 MDHEN and CDR2 SYDVKM. The CDR3 is CSSTRPLAGGNYEQYF. The DNA of the CDR3 is TGTTCCAGCACCCGACCCTTAGCGGGAGGGAACTACGAGCAGTACTTC.

The chain has TRBV5-6 and TRBJ1-1; possible D gene TRBD1, 5 bases. Germline CDR1 SGHDT, CDR2 YYEEEE. The CDR3 has 12 amino acids. V was pared by 4 bases and J by 7 bases, with 11 bases between. CDR3 sequence: CASSRDSGEAFF. The CDR3 nucleotides are TGTGCCAGCAGCCGGGACTCGGGTGAAGCTTTCTTT.

The chain carries TRBV3-1 and TRBJ1-4; weak D call: TRBD1 (6 bases). CDR3 length: 16 amino acids. V lost 4 bases and J lost 8, with 20 bases in between. Germline V gene lookup returns CDR1 LGHDT and CDR2 YNNKEL (reference sequence). CDR3 loop: CASSPSLSGVREKLFF. The CDR3 DNA reads as TGTGCCAGCAGCCCCTCCCTATCAGGGGTACGGGAAAAACTGTTTTTT. Filled out from reference TRBV3-1 and TRBJ1-4, the complete variable domain reads DTAVSQTPKYLVTQMGNDKSIKCEQNLGHDTMYWYKQDSKKFLKIMFSYNNKELIINETVPNRFSPKSPDKAHLNLHINSLELGDSAVYFCASSPSLSGVREKLFFGSGTQLSVL.

In this sample, this clonotype turned up a few times. V gene TRBV19 combines with J gene TRBJ1-1; D is undetermined. The CDR3 loop spans 12 amino acids. Germline CDR1 LNHDA, CDR2 SQIVND (reference sequence). The V gene lost 4 bases and the J gene lost 3 bases, with 6 bases spanning the gap. CDR3 coding DNA: TGTGCCAGTAGTACCCTCTACACTGAAGCTTTCTTT. Its protein product is CASSTLYTEAFF. The entire variable domain, with the rest obtained from reference TRBV19 and TRBJ1-1, is as follows: DGGITQSPKYLFRKEGQNVTLSCEQNLNHDAMYWYRQDPGQGLRLIYYSQIVNDFQKGDIAEGYSVSREKKESFPLTVTSAQKNPTAFYLCASSTLYTEAFFGQGTRLTVV.

There are a few counts of this clonotype. The chain is built from TRBV5-1 and TRBJ2-7; 7 bases are shared with TRBD2. Losses at the gene ends were 2 bases for V and 0 bases for J; bases not matched to a gene: 8. Germline assignment: CDR1 SGHRS and CDR2 YFSETQ. CDR3 length: 16 residues. CDR3 bases: TGCGCCAGCAGCTTCCAACTAGCGTCGAGCTCCTACGAGCAGTACTTC. Protein product: CASSFQLASSSYEQYF.

This clonotype occurred once. The chain couples TRBV2 to TRBJ2-7; D is perhaps TRBD1 (7 bases). V lost 3 bases and J lost 4, with 28 bases in between. CDR3 size: 19 residues. Germline V gene data show CDR1 as SNHLY and CDR2 as FYNNEI. The CDR3 sequence: CASSDSRGQVGLPPYEQYF. The DNA of the CDR3 is TGTGCCAGCAGTGATAGCCGCGGACAGGTGGGACTCCCTCCTTACGAGCAGTACTTC.

The J gene is TRBJ2-1, the V gene TRBV5-6, with D possibly called TRBD1 or TRBD2 (5 bases each). V was cut by 3 bases and J by 3 bases, with 13 bases left in between. The CDR3 covers 15 residues. Germline V gives CDR1 SGHDT, CDR2 YYEEEE. CDR3 in DNA: TGTGCCAGCAGCTCCCGGGACGACATCTACAATGAGCAGTTCTTC. Its protein product is CASSSRDDIYNEQFF.

V usage is TRBV10-3 and J usage is TRBJ2-4; 7 nucleotides match TRBD1. The CDR3 runs 18 residues. V gave up 2 bases and J gave up 2 bases; unmatched junction bases: 12. Germline V gene data show CDR1 as ENHRY and CDR2 as SYGVKD. CDR3 loop: CAISEPSGTETTKNIQYF. CDR3 coding DNA: TGTGCCATCAGTGAGCCCAGTGGGACAGAGACTACCAAAAACATTCAGTACTTC.

The chain recombines TRBV14 with TRBJ2-1, with 10 bases lining up with TRBD2. The CDR3 has 16 amino acids. V gave up 1 base and J gave up 5 bases; unmatched junction bases: 5. The germline gives CDR1 SGHDN, CDR2 FVKESK. CDR3 region: CASSQGLAGLNNEQFF. CDR3 DNA: TGTGCCAGCAGCCAAGGACTAGCGGGCCTTAACAATGAGCAGTTCTTC. Variable domain in full (rest from reference TRBV14 and TRBJ2-1): EAGVTQFPSHSVIEKGQTVTLRCDPISGHDNLYWYRRVMGKEIKFLLHFVKESKQDESGMPNNRFLAERTGGTYSTLKVQPAELEDSGVYFCASSQGLAGLNNEQFFGPGTRLTVL.

This clonotype was counted many times. The J gene is TRBJ2-7, the V gene TRBV20-1; 9 bases are a match to TRBD1. The CDR3 is made up of 15 amino acids. Germline trimming cut 4 bases from V and 5 bases from J; bases unmatched to any gene: 12. CDR1 and CDR2 from the germline V gene are DFQATT and SNEGSKA (reference sequence). The CDR3 DNA is TGCAGTGCTAAAGTTAAGGACAGGGGTTGGCACGAGCAGTACTTC. Translating it yields CSAKVKDRGWHEQYF.